What follows describes a single T cell receptor (beta chain). TCRdb fed the RT-PCR reads into MiXCR, producing one record per CDR3 protein. The sample lists about 540,000 distinct CDR3 sequences, around 21% occurring once. The sample is drawn from a study of response to subunit inactivated influenza vaccine. The V gene end was trimmed by 6 bases and the J gene end by 7 bases; junction bases not matched to a gene: 11. This CDR3 is 13 amino acids long. Germline V CDR1 and CDR2: SQVTM, ANQGSEA. The same sample was also studied in work on T cells expressing NK-cell markers. As that report states: A 5'RACE template switching approach incorporating UMIs was used to make TCR beta cDNA. In several experiments, sorting was restricted to alpha-beta TCR T cells by an anti-gamma-delta TCR antibody.

Sequenced material: CD4+ T cells sorted from PBMCs, taken about 13 days after vaccination. This receptor was taken from a man aged 45-65 years who received an inactivated influenza vaccine. The chain employs TRBV29-1 and TRBJ1-1; 7 positions match TRBD1. CDR3 in amino acids: CSVTPGQLIEAFF. CDR3 coding DNA: TGCAGCGTCACCCCGGGACAGCTCATTGAAGCTTTCTTT.